Included here is one T cell receptor beta chain sequence, with context. The sorted conventional CD4+ T cells were CD25-low and CD127-high, with genomic DNA sequenced. The record originates from a study of regulatory and conventional T cells in RAG deficiency. Trimming at V came to 1 base and at J to 3 bases, leaving 5 bases not matched to a gene. The CDR3 runs to 16 residues. Per germline, CDR1 LNHDA and CDR2 SQIVND (reference sequence). Profiling relied on immunoSEQ multiplex PCR, and the TCRdb table lists in-frame clones only, not all of them. The table lists 45,000 or so clones, 85% to 90% of them singletons. Separately, the same data were catalogued under a study of regulatory T cells. That work adds: The PCR used 52 TRBV and 13 TRBJ primers.

The receptor was isolated from a human donor in good health. The chain employs TRBV19 and TRBJ2-1, with 8 nucleotides matching TRBD2. Sequenced sample: CD4+ effector T cells sorted from blood. CDR3 coding DNA: TGTGCCAGTAGTATAGCCGCGGGGGGAGACTACAATGAGCAGTTCTTC. Translation gives CASSIAAGGDYNEQFF.